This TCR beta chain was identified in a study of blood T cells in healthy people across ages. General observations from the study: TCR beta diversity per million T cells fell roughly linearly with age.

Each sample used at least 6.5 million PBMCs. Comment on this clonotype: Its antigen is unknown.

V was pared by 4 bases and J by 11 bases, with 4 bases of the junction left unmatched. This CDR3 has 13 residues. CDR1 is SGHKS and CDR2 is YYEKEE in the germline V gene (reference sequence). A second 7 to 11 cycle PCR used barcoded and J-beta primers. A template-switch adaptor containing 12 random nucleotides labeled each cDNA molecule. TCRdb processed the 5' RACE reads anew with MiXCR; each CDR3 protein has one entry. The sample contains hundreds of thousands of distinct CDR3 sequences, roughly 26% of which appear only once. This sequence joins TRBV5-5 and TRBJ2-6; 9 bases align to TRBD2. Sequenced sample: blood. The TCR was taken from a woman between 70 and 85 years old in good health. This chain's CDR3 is CASSLGGGDVLTF. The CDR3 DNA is TGTGCCAGCAGCCTCGGCGGGGGGGACGTCCTGACTTTC.